The 30 T cell receptor beta chains below were found in one sample sequenced in a study of T-cell memory formation after mild COVID-19. TCRdb ran MiXCR on the 5' RACE reads and lists one entry per CDR3 protein. The sample carries around 110,000 distinct CDR3 sequences, around 11% recorded once. Sequenced input: PBMCs or a T cell subset sorted from them (not recorded which). The source of these receptors is an adult woman who had mild COVID-19 (a few samples of this study predate the infection). Cell type and time point are not known.

J is TRBJ2-7 and V is TRBV4-1; D may correspond to TRBD1 or TRBD2 (5 bases each). V dropped 5 bases and J dropped 0 bases, with 17 bases sitting between them. CDR3 length equals 16 residues. The V gene's germline CDR1 is MGHRA and CDR2 YSYEKL. In nucleotides, the CDR3 is TGCGCCAGCAGCTGGGGGAGAGGGCCTGACTCCTACGAGCAGTACTTC. The encoded protein is CASSWGRGPDSYEQYF.

This clonotype appeared a few times. V is TRBV12-3 or TRBV12-4 and J is TRBJ2-7, with D unclear. V lost 4 bases to trimming and J lost 0 bases, with 4 bases between them. This CDR3 has 12 amino acids. CDR3 in amino acids: CASSSSSYEQYF. DNA for the CDR3: TGTGCCAGCAGTTCAAGCTCCTACGAGCAGTACTTC.

The rearrangement links TRBV29-1 to TRBJ1-2, with no clear D. Trimming cost V 8 bases and J 2 bases, with 18 bases left between them. There are 14 residues in the CDR3. CDR1 and CDR2 (germline): SQVTM, ANQGSEA. CDR3 sequence (DNA): TGCAGCATCACGAGAAACATGGAGAACTATGGCTACACCTTC. This codes for CSITRNMENYGYTF.

In this sample, this clonotype turned up a few times. The DNA for the CDR3 is TGTGCCAGCAGCCCCACGGGACACGGGACGGATACGCAGTATTTT. It yields the protein CASSPTGHGTDTQYF. V gene TRBV7-3 combines with J gene TRBJ2-3; a weak D match, TRBD1 (6 bases). CDR1 is SGHTA, CDR2 FQGTGA, per germline. This CDR3 has 15 amino acids. V was shortened by 5 bases and J by 6 bases, with 18 bases between the two germline ends.

This sequence joins TRBV11-1 and TRBJ2-1; 8 nucleotides align to TRBD2. V lost 2 bases to trimming and J lost 0 bases; unmatched junction nucleotides: 3. CDR3 length: 16 amino acids. Germline assignment: CDR1 SGHAT and CDR2 FQDESV (reference sequence). This CDR3 is CASSLYGTSSYNEQFF. The DNA of the CDR3 is TGTGCCAGCAGCTTATACGGGACTAGCTCCTACAATGAGCAGTTCTTC.

The chain is built from TRBV24-1 and TRBJ2-7; weak D call: TRBD1 (5 bases). V was cut by 4 bases and J by 3 bases, with 9 bases left in between. This CDR3 comprises 13 residues. Germline V gene sequence: CDR1 KGHDR, CDR2 SFDVKD. The CDR3 bases are TGTGCCACCAGTGACGTGGACAACTACGAGCAGTACTTC. Amino acids: CATSDVDNYEQYF.

The J gene is TRBJ2-3, the V gene TRBV15, with 10 bases that match TRBD2. Germline loops: CDR1 LNHNV, CDR2 YYDKDF (reference sequence). Trimming cost V 0 bases and J 2 bases; bases outside gene matches: 5. CDR3 length: 17 residues. CDR3 in amino acids: CATSRDRTSGYTDTQYF. The CDR3 region has the DNA TGTGCCACCAGCAGAGATCGGACTAGCGGATACACAGATACGCAGTATTTT.

V usage is TRBV4-3 and J usage is TRBJ2-3; 9 positions agree with TRBD1. CDR3 length: 14 amino acids. V was clipped by 8 bases and J by 6 bases; unmatched bases: 9. The V gene's germline CDR1 is LGHNA and CDR2 YSLEER. CDR3 nucleotide sequence: TGCGCCAGCGCACCGGGACAGGGATGGGATACGCAGTATTTT. Translated: CASAPGQGWDTQYF.

This clonotype was seen only a few times. The V call is TRBV3-1, the J call TRBJ2-3; TRBD2 agrees at 10 bases. CDR1 and CDR2 (germline): LGHDT, YNNKEL (reference sequence). This CDR3 comprises 19 residues. The junction had 17 bases not matched to a gene; V was cut back by 5 bases and J by 3 bases. In DNA form, the CDR3 reads TGTGCCAGCAGCGCCCGGCTAGCGGGGGACAAAAGGGTGACAGATACGCAGTATTTT. Protein sequence: CASSARLAGDKRVTDTQYF.

This clonotype has just a few counts. This rearrangement joins TRBV3-1 to TRBJ1-1, with D uncertain. Germline V CDR1 and CDR2: LGHDT, YNNKEL (reference sequence). V lost 5 bases, J lost 6 bases, and 10 bases lay in between. CDR3 size: 12 residues. Here the CDR3 reads CASSSGWAEAFF. The CDR3 coding sequence is TGTGCCAGCAGCTCCGGGTGGGCTGAAGCTTTCTTT.

The chain couples TRBV12-3 or TRBV12-4 to TRBJ2-4; D call uncertain. Trimming removed 6 bases at V and 6 bases at J, with 9 bases between. The CDR3 has 12 residues. The CDR3 bases are TGTGCCAGCAGCCCCTCCATAAACATTCAGTACTTC. It is translated as CASSPSINIQYF.

This clonotype has just a few counts. The genes are TRBV4-2 and TRBJ2-3; D remains unclear. CDR3 size: 16 residues. Germline V gene sequence: CDR1 LGHNA, CDR2 YNFKEQ. V lost 0 bases and J 2 bases, leaving 12 bases between the germline ends. The CDR3 loop is CASSQEKPEPTDTQYF. CDR3 DNA: TGTGCCAGCAGCCAAGAAAAACCCGAACCCACAGATACGCAGTATTTT.

The rearrangement joins TRBV27 to TRBJ2-4, with 11 bases matching TRBD2. Germline CDR1 MNHEY, CDR2 SMNVEV (reference sequence). With V trimmed by 5 bases and J by 6 bases, 9 bases remained unmatched. This CDR3 is built from 16 residues. CDR3 DNA: TGTGCCAGCAGTCACATTCTAGCGGGAGGCGGAAACATTCAGTACTTC. This codes for CASSHILAGGGNIQYF.

The chain recombines TRBV19 with TRBJ1-2, with D possibly TRBD1 on 6 matching bases. The ends were cut back, 4 bases at V and 3 bases at J, with 18 bases in the middle. CDR3 size: 16 residues. Germline V gene sequence: CDR1 LNHDA, CDR2 SQIVND (reference sequence). CDR3 sequence: CASSRPNREFYYGYTF. CDR3 sequence (DNA): TGTGCCAGTAGTAGACCAAACAGGGAGTTTTACTATGGCTACACCTTC. The variable domain in full, completed from reference TRBV19 and TRBJ1-2, reads DGGITQSPKYLFRKEGQNVTLSCEQNLNHDAMYWYRQDPGQGLRLIYYSQIVNDFQKGDIAEGYSVSREKKESFPLTVTSAQKNPTAFYLCASSRPNREFYYGYTFGSGTRLTVV.

This clonotype occurred a few times. The chain is built from TRBV4-3 and TRBJ2-3; TRBD2 agrees at 11 bases. CDR1 is LGHNA, CDR2 YSLEER, per germline. The CDR3 runs to 17 residues. After removal of 0 bases from V and 5 bases from J, the junction contained 7 bases not matched to a gene. CDR3 nucleotide sequence: TGCGCCAGCAGCCAAGATAGAGGCCTAGCGGGAGGAGATACGCAGTATTTT. This translates into CASSQDRGLAGGDTQYF.

This clonotype was seen a few times. This sequence joins TRBV4-3 and TRBJ2-1; unclear D gene. With 0 bases removed from V and 0 bases from J, the gap between germline ends came to 15 bases. Looked up from germline, CDR1 is LGHNA and CDR2 is YSLEER. This CDR3 has 18 residues. CDR3 in amino acids: CASSQDSVDRFSYNEQFF. The CDR3 DNA is TGCGCCAGCAGCCAAGATTCGGTCGACCGCTTCTCCTACAATGAGCAGTTCTTC.

This clonotype was seen more than once but under ten times. The chain is built from TRBV4-1 and TRBJ1-2, with 9 bases lining up with TRBD1. CDR3 size: 14 residues. Germline CDR1 and CDR2: MGHRA and YSYEKL. Losses at the gene ends were 7 bases for V and 6 bases for J; bases not matched to a gene: 9. The CDR3 sequence: CASKRTGGRNGYTF. The CDR3 bases are TGCGCCAGCAAACGAACAGGGGGCCGCAATGGCTACACCTTC.

This clonotype was detected ten times or more. One junction end does not reproduce the germline sequence, and a read error may be involved. This chain uses TRBV7-2 with TRBJ2-7; the match to TRBD2 covers 11 bases. The CDR3 is 21 amino acids. CDR1 and CDR2 (germline): SGHTA, FQGNSA. The CDR3 region is CASSLAYDGDWGSGRAYEQYF. The CDR3, as DNA: TGTGCCAGCAGCCTAGCCTATGACGGGGATTGGGGTAGCGGGAGGGCCTACGAGCAGTACTTC.

This sequence joins TRBV15 and TRBJ2-2; D unclear. CDR1 LNHNV and CDR2 YYDKDF come from the germline V gene (reference sequence). The CDR3 length is 12 residues. V dropped 1 base and J dropped 6 bases, with 3 bases sitting between them. CDR3 loop: CATSRGSGELFF. The CDR3, as DNA: TGTGCCACCAGCAGAGGGTCCGGGGAGCTGTTTTTT.

This chain connects TRBV30 to TRBJ2-3; TRBD1 is a possible D gene (6 bases). The CDR3 is 13 residues long. V was cut by 0 bases and J by 6 bases, with 10 bases left in between. CDR1 is GTSNPN, CDR2 SVGIG, per germline (reference sequence). The DNA for the CDR3 is TGTGCCTGGAGTGTTTCAGGGGTTGATACGCAGTATTTT. Translating gives CAWSVSGVDTQYF.

This clonotype has only a few counts. The rearrangement joins TRBV4-1 to TRBJ1-3; D call uncertain. This CDR3 region has 16 residues. Germline assignment: CDR1 MGHRA and CDR2 YSYEKL. Trimming took off 0 bases at V and 0 bases at J, with 9 bases between the two ends. The CDR3: CASSQDEHSSGNTIYF. Written as DNA, the CDR3 is TGCGCCAGCAGCCAAGATGAGCACTCCTCTGGAAACACCATATATTTT.

In this sample, this clonotype turned up a few times. This chain joins TRBV6-4 and TRBJ2-1; TRBD2 matches 10 bases. V gave up 5 bases and J gave up 12 bases; unmatched junction bases: 16. Germline loops: CDR1 MRHNA, CDR2 SNTAGT. The CDR3 covers 16 residues. CDR3 residues: CASSPGLAGDRAGQFF. CDR3 sequence (DNA): TGTGCCAGCAGTCCCGGGCTAGCGGGGGACCGCGCTGGGCAGTTCTTC.

The V call is TRBV7-9, the J call TRBJ1-1; the D is unclear. The CDR3 totals 14 residues. Germline V gene data show CDR1 as SEHNR and CDR2 as FQNEAQ (reference sequence). V dropped 8 bases and J dropped 1 base, with 14 bases sitting between them. The CDR3 DNA reads TGTGCCAGCTCCTGGCGGAGTGGGAACACTGAAGCTTTCTTT. Protein sequence: CASSWRSGNTEAFF.

This clonotype was observed a few times. The chain combines TRBV4-1 with TRBJ1-1, with unresolved D. The germline V and J ends were trimmed by 3 bases and 4 bases, with 6 bases remaining between them. Germline V gives CDR1 MGHRA, CDR2 YSYEKL. This CDR3 spans 12 amino acids. The CDR3 loop is CASSHSSTEAFF. CDR3 coding DNA: TGCGCCAGCAGCCATTCTTCCACTGAAGCTTTCTTT.

The chain couples TRBV7-2 to TRBJ2-1; D may be TRBD1 (6 bases). Germline CDR1 SGHTA, CDR2 FQGNSA. The CDR3 has 16 amino acids. Trimming took 5 bases from V and 0 from J, leaving 14 bases between them. The CDR3 is CASSLRDTSSYNEQFF. The CDR3 DNA follows: TGTGCCAGCAGCCTTCGGGACACCAGCTCCTACAATGAGCAGTTCTTC.

This clonotype was seen a handful of times. This chain uses TRBV29-1 with TRBJ2-2, with 8 positions matching TRBD2. The V and J ends lost 4 bases and 0 bases, in that order; junction bases with no gene match: 4. This CDR3 spans 15 amino acids. Germline CDR1 SQVTM, CDR2 ANQGSEA. CDR3 amino acids: CSVVLAGTNTGELFF. The CDR3 DNA reads TGCAGCGTTGTATTAGCGGGGACGAACACCGGGGAGCTGTTTTTT.

In DNA, the CDR3 is TGTGCCAGCAGTTCCATCCCAGGGGACGGGGAGCTGTTTTTT. Amino acid sequence: CASSSIPGDGELFF. The chain carries TRBV6-7 and TRBJ2-2; D possibly corresponds to TRBD1 (6 bases). TRBV6-7 is identified as an open reading frame with a role that is uncertain. Trimming took off 4 bases at V and 7 bases at J, with 13 bases between the two ends. The CDR3 covers 14 residues.

This clonotype was picked up many times. The chain employs TRBV12-3 or TRBV12-4 and TRBJ2-7, with 10 bases matching TRBD1. The V and J ends lost 8 bases and 9 bases, in that order; junction bases with no gene match: 10. CDR3 size: 13 residues. CDR3 amino acids: CASLRTGGDGQYF. DNA for the CDR3: TGTGCCAGCCTCAGGACAGGGGGTGATGGGCAGTACTTC.

This clonotype was observed a few times. V is TRBV20-1 and J is TRBJ1-1; D is possibly TRBD1 (6 bases). Trimming pared 6 bases from V and 3 bases from J, leaving 11 bases between. The CDR3 length is 12 residues. Germline V gives CDR1 DFQATT, CDR2 SNEGSKA (reference sequence). CDR3 in DNA: TGCAGTGCCGGGACAAGGGACACTGAAGCTTTCTTT. Translation gives CSAGTRDTEAFF.

In this sample, this clonotype turned up a few times. V gene TRBV12-3 or TRBV12-4 combines with J gene TRBJ2-2, with 10 bases aligning to TRBD1. The CDR3 covers 15 residues. V dropped 7 bases and J dropped 6; count of bases not matched to a gene: 8. The CDR3 region is CASTETGGLAGELFF. The DNA of the CDR3 is TGTGCCAGCACCGAGACAGGGGGCCTTGCCGGGGAGCTGTTTTTT.